The entry below describes one T cell receptor (beta chain). This sample stems from a study of blood T cell repertoires in COVID-19. Whole-study context: Nucleic acid was either cDNA or gDNA, and it came from T cells, B-cell-depleted T cells, or PBMCs.

The CDR3 runs 12 residues. Germline values: CDR1 SGHTA, CDR2 FQGNSA. V dropped 5 bases and J dropped 4 bases, with 6 bases sitting between them. Assay: immunoSEQ multiplex PCR; the TCRdb copy retains only in-frame clones and omits some. The sample includes 50,000 to 55,000 clones, around 88% of them seen just once. This receptor was obtained from a woman aged 80 or older with acute or convalescent COVID-19. The chain joins TRBV7-2 to TRBJ1-5; the D is unclear. Sequences were obtained from peripheral blood. CDR3 coding DNA: TGTGCCAGCAGCCCCCATAATCAGCCCCAGCATTTT. It translates to CASSPHNQPQHF.